A selection of T cell receptor beta chains follows, all from one sample in a study of cytomegalovirus exposure and HLA in healthy donors. Clones were sequenced by immunoSEQ multiplex PCR, and TCRdb holds only the in-frame ones, with some missing. This repertoire includes 150,000 to 200,000 clones. Sequencing was performed on PBMCs. These receptors were collected from a woman aged 18-30 years in good health and CMV-seropositive. The CDR3 runs from the conserved cysteine through the conserved F or W. Fields, in order: V gene, D gene, J gene, CDR3 protein, CDR3 DNA. The D gene is left open where the match is weak.

v_call: TRBV4-1; d_call: .; j_call: TRBJ1-2; cdr3_aa: CASSQDWAGGINGYTF; cdr3_nt: TGCGCCAGCAGCCAAGATTGGGCGGGGGGGATAAATGGCTACACCTTC
v_call: TRBV4-3; d_call: TRBD1; j_call: TRBJ1-1; cdr3_aa: CASSQEYGTGVEAFF; cdr3_nt: TGCGCCAGCAGCCAGGAGTATGGGACAGGGGTTGAAGCTTTCTTT
v_call: TRBV30; d_call: TRBD2; j_call: TRBJ2-5; cdr3_aa: CALAGGGETQYF; cdr3_nt: TGTGCTCTAGCGGGAGGAGGAGAGACCCAGTACTTC
v_call: TRBV7-2; d_call: TRBD1; j_call: TRBJ1-5; cdr3_aa: CASSSGQGNQPQHF; cdr3_nt: TGTGCCAGCAGCTCCGGACAGGGCAATCAGCCCCAGCATTTT
v_call: TRBV5-1; d_call: .; j_call: TRBJ2-6; cdr3_aa: CASSSGDLNSGANVLTF; cdr3_nt: TGCGCCAGCAGCTCAGGGGATCTGAACTCTGGGGCCAACGTCCTGACTTTC
v_call: TRBV16; d_call: TRBD2; j_call: TRBJ2-7; cdr3_aa: CASSLSGRYEQYF; cdr3_nt: TGTGCCAGCAGCCTAAGCGGGAGGTACGAGCAGTACTTC
v_call: TRBV5-1; d_call: TRBD2; j_call: TRBJ2-1; cdr3_aa: CASSLYLASGRGYNEQFF; cdr3_nt: TGCGCCAGCAGCTTGTATTTGGCTAGCGGGAGGGGGTACAATGAGCAGTTCTTC
v_call: TRBV9; d_call: .; j_call: TRBJ1-6; cdr3_aa: CASSVGGSSYNSPLHF; cdr3_nt: TGTGCCAGCAGCGTAGGAGGCAGCTCCTATAATTCACCCCTCCACTTT
v_call: TRBV6-5; d_call: TRBD1; j_call: TRBJ1-1; cdr3_aa: CASSYLAGGEAFF; cdr3_nt: TGTGCCAGCAGTTACTTGGCAGGGGGGGAAGCTTTCTTT
v_call: TRBV7-6; d_call: .; j_call: TRBJ1-1; cdr3_aa: CASSLGQNTEAFF; cdr3_nt: TGTGCCAGCAGCTTAGGGCAGAACACTGAAGCTTTCTTT
v_call: TRBV7-9; d_call: TRBD2; j_call: TRBJ2-1; cdr3_aa: CASSLGASGGAHEQFF; cdr3_nt: TGTGCCAGCAGCTTAGGGGCTAGCGGGGGGGCCCATGAGCAGTTCTTC
v_call: TRBV11-2; d_call: .; j_call: TRBJ2-2; cdr3_aa: CASSLVSSTGELFF; cdr3_nt: TGTGCCAGCAGCTTAGTATCTAGTACCGGGGAGCTGTTTTTT
v_call: TRBV27; d_call: .; j_call: TRBJ2-5; cdr3_aa: CASSTGETQYF; cdr3_nt: TGTGCCAGCAGTACGGGAGAGACCCAGTACTTC
v_call: TRBV7-6; d_call: TRBD1; j_call: TRBJ1-4; cdr3_aa: CASSPTRTGTNEKLFF; cdr3_nt: TGTGCCAGCAGCCCCACTCGGACAGGAACTAATGAAAAACTGTTTTTT
v_call: TRBV18; d_call: .; j_call: TRBJ1-1; cdr3_aa: CASSPGRDTEAFF; cdr3_nt: TGTGCCAGCTCACCTGGCCGGGACACTGAAGCTTTCTTT
v_call: TRBV30; d_call: TRBD1; j_call: TRBJ2-7; cdr3_aa: CALTGGGRGQYF; cdr3_nt: TGTGCCTTGACAGGGGGGGGCCGGGGGCAGTACTTC
v_call: TRBV4-3; d_call: TRBD2; j_call: TRBJ2-5; cdr3_aa: CASSQDLRTSGETQYF; cdr3_nt: TGCGCCAGCAGCCAAGACCTAAGGACTAGCGGAGAGACCCAGTACTTC
v_call: TRBV10-1; d_call: TRBD2; j_call: TRBJ2-1; cdr3_aa: CASSECGGQRNEQFF; cdr3_nt: TGCGCCAGCAGTGAGTGCGGGGGGCAACGGAATGAGCAGTTCTTC
v_call: TRBV2; d_call: .; j_call: TRBJ2-3; cdr3_aa: CASSLKRGTDTQYF; cdr3_nt: TGTGCCAGCAGTTTAAAGCGGGGCACAGATACGCAGTATTTT
v_call: TRBV4-2; d_call: TRBD2; j_call: TRBJ2-7; cdr3_aa: CASSQVAGGLEQYF; cdr3_nt: TGTGCCAGCAGCCAAGTTGCGGGAGGGCTCGAGCAGTACTTC
v_call: TRBV19; d_call: TRBD1; j_call: TRBJ1-4; cdr3_aa: CASSINRGNEKLFF; cdr3_nt: TGTGCCAGTAGTATTAACAGGGGCAATGAAAAACTGTTTTTT
v_call: TRBV30; d_call: .; j_call: TRBJ2-7; cdr3_aa: CAWSGQYYEQYF; cdr3_nt: TGTGCCTGGAGTGGGCAGTACTACGAGCAGTACTTC
v_call: TRBV6-5; d_call: .; j_call: TRBJ2-7; cdr3_aa: CASSYHGTNYEQYF; cdr3_nt: TGTGCCAGCAGTTACCACGGGACAAACTACGAGCAGTACTTC
v_call: TRBV7-2; d_call: TRBD2; j_call: TRBJ2-1; cdr3_aa: CASSAKGGGARNEQFF; cdr3_nt: TGTGCCAGCAGCGCCAAGGGCGGGGGGGCGCGGAATGAGCAGTTCTTC
v_call: TRBV14; d_call: TRBD1; j_call: TRBJ2-3; cdr3_aa: CASSLQGADTQYF; cdr3_nt: TGTGCCAGCAGCCTTCAGGGGGCCGATACGCAGTATTTT
v_call: TRBV19; d_call: .; j_call: TRBJ2-6; cdr3_aa: CASSRTGSGANVLTF; cdr3_nt: TGTGCCAGTAGTAGAACAGGGTCTGGGGCCAACGTCCTGACTTTC
v_call: TRBV9; d_call: TRBD2; j_call: TRBJ2-3; cdr3_aa: CASSLQRGADTQYF; cdr3_nt: TGTGCCAGCAGCCTCCAGCGGGGGGCAGATACGCAGTATTTT
v_call: TRBV4-1; d_call: TRBD1; j_call: TRBJ1-5; cdr3_aa: CASSIQGRQPQHF; cdr3_nt: TGCGCCAGCAGCATACAGGGGAGGCAGCCCCAGCATTTT
v_call: TRBV10-3; d_call: TRBD1; j_call: TRBJ2-2; cdr3_aa: CASEPTGRAGELFF; cdr3_nt: TGTGCCAGCGAGCCGACAGGGCGGGCCGGGGAGCTGTTTTTT
v_call: TRBV18; d_call: .; j_call: TRBJ1-2; cdr3_aa: CASSPPGRVGYTF; cdr3_nt: TGTGCCAGCTCACCACCGGGGAGGGTTGGCTACACCTTC
v_call: TRBV7-9; d_call: .; j_call: TRBJ2-7; cdr3_aa: CASSPTGSYEQYF; cdr3_nt: TGTGCCAGCAGCCCTACAGGGTCCTACGAGCAGTACTTC
v_call: TRBV9; d_call: .; j_call: TRBJ2-3; cdr3_aa: CASSVATGSKDTQYF; cdr3_nt: TGTGCCAGCAGCGTAGCTACGGGGAGTAAAGATACGCAGTATTTT
v_call: TRBV5-1; d_call: .; j_call: TRBJ2-2; cdr3_aa: CASSFLESNTGELFF; cdr3_nt: TGCGCCAGCAGCTTTTTGGAGTCGAACACCGGGGAGCTGTTTTTT
v_call: TRBV27; d_call: .; j_call: TRBJ1-1; cdr3_aa: CASNAVPGWDTEAFF; cdr3_nt: TGTGCCAGCAACGCGGTTCCGGGATGGGACACTGAAGCTTTCTTT
v_call: TRBV7-8; d_call: TRBD1; j_call: TRBJ2-5; cdr3_aa: CASSLARTGVLETQYF; cdr3_nt: TGTGCCAGCAGCTTAGCGCGGACAGGGGTTTTGGAGACCCAGTACTTC